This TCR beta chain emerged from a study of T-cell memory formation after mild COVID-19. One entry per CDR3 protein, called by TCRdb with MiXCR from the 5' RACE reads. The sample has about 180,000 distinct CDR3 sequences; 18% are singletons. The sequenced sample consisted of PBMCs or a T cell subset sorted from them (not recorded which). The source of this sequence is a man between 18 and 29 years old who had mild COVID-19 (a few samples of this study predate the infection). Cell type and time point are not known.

The CDR3 is CATSEPGQGVRTF. DNA of the CDR3: TGTGCCACCAGTGAGCCGGGACAGGGTGTGCGCACCTTC. The rearrangement joins TRBV24-1 to TRBJ1-2, with 9 bases that match TRBD1. CDR1 and CDR2 (germline): KGHDR, SFDVKD. The V gene end was trimmed by 4 bases and the J gene end by 13 bases; junction bases not matched to a gene: 9. CDR3 length: 13 amino acids.